The 5 T cell receptor beta chains in this list originate from one sample, sequenced in a study of blood T cell repertoires in COVID-19. Measured with immunoSEQ multiplex PCR; TCRdb has only the in-frame clones, and not every one. This table has 90,000 to 120,000 clones, around 90% appearing once. The sample taken for sequencing was peripheral blood. All receptors come from a man between 70 and 80 years old with acute or convalescent COVID-19.

The chain joins TRBV25-1 to TRBJ2-7; 9 bases are a match to TRBD1. The V gene end was trimmed by 5 bases and the J gene end by 3 bases; junction bases not matched to a gene: 5. Germline-derived CDR1 and CDR2 are MGHDK and SYGVNS. The CDR3 extends over 14 amino acids. This CDR3 reads CASSPGTGNYEQYF. The CDR3 DNA sequence: TGTGCCAGCAGTCCCGGGACAGGGAACTACGAGCAGTACTTC.

To note about this clone: Distinct nucleotide sequences in the sample also encode this CDR3. The V gene is TRBV5-1, the J gene TRBJ2-3, with D tentatively TRBD2 (6 bases). The CDR3 runs to 15 residues. Trimming shortened V by 0 bases and J by 0 bases, and 8 bases separated the two germline ends. Germline-derived CDR1 and CDR2 are SGHRS and YFSETQ. The CDR3 loop reads CASSLAGTSTDTQYF. The CDR3 DNA follows: TGCGCCAGCAGCTTGGCTGGGACTAGCACAGATACGCAGTATTTT.

The chain employs TRBV12-5 and TRBJ2-2; 7 positions agree with TRBD2. CDR3 length: 18 amino acids. Germline loops: CDR1 LGHNT, CDR2 FRNRAP. V trimming: 0 bases; J trimming: 1 base; junction bases outside the gene matches: 8. The CDR3 bases are TGTGCTAGTGGTTTGGTCCGACTAGCCGCTATGAACACCGGGGAGCTGTTTTTT. Translating it yields CASGLVRLAAMNTGELFF.

The J gene is TRBJ2-3, the V gene TRBV5-4; maybe TRBD2 (6 bases). Per germline, CDR1 SGHNT and CDR2 YYREEE (reference sequence). The CDR3 sequence is 16 residues long. The V gene lost 4 bases and the J gene lost 4 bases, with 19 bases spanning the gap. The CDR3, as DNA: TGTGCCAGCAGCGGATTCCGGGGGAATTGGGCAGATACGCAGTATTTT. As protein: CASSGFRGNWADTQYF. Filled out from reference TRBV5-4 and TRBJ2-3, the complete variable domain reads ETGVTQSPTHLIKTRGQQVTLRCSSQSGHNTVSWYQQALGQGPQFIFQYYREEENGRGNFPPRFSGLQFPNYSSELNVNALELDDSALYLCASSGFRGNWADTQYFGPGTRLTVL.

This chain joins TRBV2 and TRBJ2-6; D is uncertain. Trimming shortened V by 2 bases and J by 1 base, and 3 bases separated the two germline ends. Germline V gene data show CDR1 as SNHLY and CDR2 as FYNNEI. The CDR3 sequence is 14 residues long. The CDR3 nucleotides read TGTGCCAGCAGTGAACTATCTGGGGCCAACGTCCTGACTTTC. This sequence encodes CASSELSGANVLTF.